This TCR beta chain was obtained from a study of shared clonotypes between healthy human individuals. The overall study: The cohort had a couple of women and a few men, ages 18 to 49. CD4 naive and CD4 memory each took three plates per donor, while CD8 naive took two and CD8 memory one. General study results and limits: Generally, estimated richness proved larger in naive subsets than it did in memory subsets. Clonotypes shared by all four sorted-subset donors had higher generation probabilities than non-shared clonotypes.

On this clone: Its antigen is as yet unknown.

The assay was immunoSEQ multiplex PCR, and TCRdb's table has in-frame clones only and misses some. The profile shows roughly 1,500,000 clones, approximately 98.5% of them singletons. The CDR3 sequence is 14 residues long. Trimming shortened V by 1 base and J by 7 bases, and 14 bases separated the two germline ends. Looked up from germline, CDR1 is SGHTA and CDR2 is FQGNSA. The chain carries TRBV7-2 and TRBJ2-7; tentative D call: TRBD1 (6 bases). This receptor was taken from a man aged 30 to 39 in good health. The sample consisted of naive CD4+ T cells sorted from blood. Sample subset: CD45RA+ positively selected. CDR3: CASSLVQGRGEQYF. CDR3 DNA: TGTGCCAGCAGCTTAGTTCAGGGGCGAGGGGAGCAGTACTTC.